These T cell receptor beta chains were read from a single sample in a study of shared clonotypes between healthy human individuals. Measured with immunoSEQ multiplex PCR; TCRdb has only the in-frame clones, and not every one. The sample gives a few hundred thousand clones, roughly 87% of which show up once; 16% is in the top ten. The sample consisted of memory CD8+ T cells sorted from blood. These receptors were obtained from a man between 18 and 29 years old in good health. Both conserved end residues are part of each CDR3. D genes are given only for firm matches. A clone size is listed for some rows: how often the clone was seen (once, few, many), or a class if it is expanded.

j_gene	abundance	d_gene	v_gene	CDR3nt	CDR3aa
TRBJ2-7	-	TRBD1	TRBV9	TGTGCCAGCAGCTCGGGACAGGGATCCTACGAGCAGTACTTC	CASSSGQGSYEQYF
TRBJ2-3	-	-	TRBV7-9	TGTGCCAGCAGCTTAGGACCGACGGATACGCAGTATTTT	CASSLGPTDTQYF
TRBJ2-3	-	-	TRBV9	TGTGCCAGCAGCGTAGAGGGGGATACAGATACGCAGTATTTT	CASSVEGDTDTQYF
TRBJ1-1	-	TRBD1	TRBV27	TGTGCCAGCAGTTCCCGGACAGGGAACACTGAAGCTTTCTTT	CASSSRTGNTEAFF
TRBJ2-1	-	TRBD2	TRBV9	TGTGCCAGCAGCGTAGGGCTAGCGGGGGGGCATGAGCAGTTCTTC	CASSVGLAGGHEQFF
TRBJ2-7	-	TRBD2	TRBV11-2	TGTGCCAGCAGCTTAGGCTCGGGGGGACTAGGTGAGCAGTACTTC	CASSLGSGGLGEQYF
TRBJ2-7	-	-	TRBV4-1	TGCGCCAGCAGCCAAGATCTGGAGGCGGGGAATTTCTACGAGCAGTACTTC	CASSQDLEAGNFYEQYF
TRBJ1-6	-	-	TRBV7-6	TGTGCCAGCAGCTTAGAGGAGGCCGGCGGAGATAATTCACCCCTCCACTTT	CASSLEEAGGDNSPLHF
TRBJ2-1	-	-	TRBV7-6	TGTGCCAGCAGCTTAGGATTTGCGGCGGGACTGCACCTCAATGAGCAGTTCTTC	CASSLGFAAGLHLNEQFF
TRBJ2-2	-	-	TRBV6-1	TGTGCCAGCAGTGACCCAGCCGGGGAGCTGTTTTTT	CASSDPAGELFF
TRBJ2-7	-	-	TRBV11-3	TGTGCCAGCAGCTTAAGGCAGGGGTACGAGCAGTACTTC	CASSLRQGYEQYF
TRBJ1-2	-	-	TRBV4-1	TGCGCCAGCAGCAAAAGGGTGGTTTCCGACTACACCTTC	CASSKRVVSDYTF
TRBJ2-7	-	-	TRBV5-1	TGCGCCAGCAGTGCCTTCGGGGGTCTCGACGAGCAGTACTTC	CASSAFGGLDEQYF
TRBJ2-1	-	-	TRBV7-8	TGTGCCAGCATCTCACGGCGGGGTGAGCAGTTCTTC	CASISRRGEQFF
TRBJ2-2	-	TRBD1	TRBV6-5	TGTGCCAGCAGTTACTCGACAGGGTACACCGGGGAGCTGTTTTTT	CASSYSTGYTGELFF
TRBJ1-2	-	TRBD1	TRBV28	TGTGCCAGCAGCGCGAGGGACAGGGTGGAGGGCTACACCTTC	CASSARDRVEGYTF
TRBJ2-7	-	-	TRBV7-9	TGTGCCAGCAGCTTAGAAGGCAGGTTCTCTATCGAGCAGTACTTC	CASSLEGRFSIEQYF
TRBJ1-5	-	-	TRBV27	TGTGCCAGCAGTTTATCAGGGGGTAATCAGCCCCAGCATTTT	CASSLSGGNQPQHF
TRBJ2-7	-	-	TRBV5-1	TGCGCCAGCAGCCCTAGTGGCGTGGACTACGAGCAGTACTTC	CASSPSGVDYEQYF
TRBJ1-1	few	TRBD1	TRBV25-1	TGTGCCAGCACTCAACAGGGGAGGTCTGAAGCTTTCTTT	CASTQQGRSEAFF
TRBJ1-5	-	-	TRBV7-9	TGTGCCAGCAGCTTAGTCAATCAGCCCCAGCATTTT	CASSLVNQPQHF
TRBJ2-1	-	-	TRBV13	TGTGCCAGCAGCTTAGCGCCAGACAATGAGCAGTTCTTC	CASSLAPDNEQFF
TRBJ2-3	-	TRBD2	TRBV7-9	TGTGCCAGCAGTCACAGTCCAGCGGGAGGCCACACAGATACGCAGTATTTT	CASSHSPAGGHTDTQYF
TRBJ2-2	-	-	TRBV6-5	TGTGCCAGCAGCTATCAGGGCGGCGGCACCGGGGAGCTGTTTTTT	CASSYQGGGTGELFF
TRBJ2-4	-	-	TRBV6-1	TGTGCCAGCAGAGATGGACTCTCGGACATTCAGTACTTC	CASRDGLSDIQYF
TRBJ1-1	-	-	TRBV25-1	TGTGCCAGCATCCCTCGGGACGCCTACACTGAAGCTTTCTTT	CASIPRDAYTEAFF
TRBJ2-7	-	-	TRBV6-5	TGTGCCAGCAGTTACTCAACGGGACAAGAATCCTACGAGCAGTACTTC	CASSYSTGQESYEQYF
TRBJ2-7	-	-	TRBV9	TGTGCCAGCAGCGTAGGGGGGGACAGCTACGAGCAGTACTTC	CASSVGGDSYEQYF
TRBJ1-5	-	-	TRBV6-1	TGTGCCAGCAGTGAAAGGGCTGTAGGCAATCAGCCCCAGCATTTT	CASSERAVGNQPQHF
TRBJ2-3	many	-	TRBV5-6	TGTGCCAGCAGCTTGTTGGCCGCCTTGATGGGCACAGATACGCAGTATTTT	CASSLLAALMGTDTQYF
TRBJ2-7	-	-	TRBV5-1	TGCGCCAGCAGCTTGGCTATCTCAGGGGAGGTCTCCTACGAGCAGTACTTC	CASSLAISGEVSYEQYF
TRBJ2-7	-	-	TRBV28	TGTGCCAGCAGAGTCCTGACAGGAGACGAGCAGTACTTC	CASRVLTGDEQYF
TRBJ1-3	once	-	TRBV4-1	TGCGCCAGCAGCCAGAGGGTCTGGGACTTGGGAAACACCATATATTTT	CASSQRVWDLGNTIYF
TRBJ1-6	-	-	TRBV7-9	TGTGCCAGCAGCTTAATTTTCGGCACAGCCTATAATTCACCCCTCCACTTT	CASSLIFGTAYNSPLHF
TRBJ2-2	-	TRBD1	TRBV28	TGTGCCAGCAGTTCCGGTAGGGCAGGGGGCTTCGCCGGGGAGCTGTTTTTT	CASSSGRAGGFAGELFF
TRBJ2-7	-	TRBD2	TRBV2	TGTGCCAGCAGAAGGCTACTAGCGAGGGCCTACGAGCAGTACTTC	CASRRLLARAYEQYF
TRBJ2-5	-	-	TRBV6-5	TGTGCCAGCAGTTATATGGACGGAGCCTCCGAGGGCCAGTACTTC	CASSYMDGASEGQYF
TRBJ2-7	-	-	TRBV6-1	TGTGCCAGCAGTGAATATGGGGTTGGCTACGAGCAGTACTTC	CASSEYGVGYEQYF
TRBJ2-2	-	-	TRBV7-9	TGTGCCAAGCCAGCTGGGGAAACCGGGGAGCTGTTTTTT	CAKPAGETGELFF
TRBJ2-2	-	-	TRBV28	TGTGCCAGCAGTTCCATCGCCTCGGGACCAGGGACGTTGACCGGGGAGCTGTTTTTT	CASSSIASGPGTLTGELFF